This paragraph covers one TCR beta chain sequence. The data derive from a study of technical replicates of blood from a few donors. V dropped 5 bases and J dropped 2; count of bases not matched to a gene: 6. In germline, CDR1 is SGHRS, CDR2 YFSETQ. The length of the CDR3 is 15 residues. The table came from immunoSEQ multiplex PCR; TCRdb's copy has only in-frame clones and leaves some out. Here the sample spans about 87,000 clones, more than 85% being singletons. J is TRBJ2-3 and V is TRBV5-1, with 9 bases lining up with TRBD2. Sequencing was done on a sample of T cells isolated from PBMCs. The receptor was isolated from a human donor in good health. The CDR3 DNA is TGCGCCAGCAGTTTTTCTAGCGGGACCACAGATACGCAGTATTTT. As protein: CASSFSSGTTDTQYF.